These T cell receptor beta chains were read from a single sample in a study of beta chain features in type 1 diabetes. Libraries were prepared by immunoSEQ multiplex PCR; TCRdb keeps only in-frame clonotypes and omits some of them. The table has about 150,000 clones, under 9.5% seen once. The specimen was central memory CD4+ T cells from blood. The receptor set was obtained from a man between 18 and 29 years old in good health. The CDR3 runs from the conserved cysteine through the conserved F or W. D genes are given only for firm matches. Not all rows give a size; the values are once, few, many and, for expanded clones, a class.

V	J	D	size	CDR3	DNA
TRBV5-1	TRBJ2-5	.	many	CASSFGTLQETQYF	TGCGCCAGCAGCTTCGGGACACTTCAAGAGACCCAGTACTTC
TRBV29-1	TRBJ1-1	.	many	CSVSRGVGTEAFF	TGCAGCGTATCCCGGGGAGTGGGGACTGAAGCTTTCTTT
TRBV30	TRBJ2-6	.	many	CAWRGLSGANVLTF	TGTGCCTGGAGGGGACTCTCTGGGGCCAACGTCCTGACTTTC
TRBV7-9	TRBJ2-7	.	many	CASSLDNEQYF	TGTGCCAGCAGCTTAGATAACGAGCAGTACTTC
TRBV7-9	TRBJ2-5	TRBD1	few	CASSPGQLQETQYF	TGTGCCAGCAGCCCGGGACAGCTACAAGAGACCCAGTACTTC
TRBV5-1	TRBJ1-1	.	few	CASSFTDRQASTEAFF	TGCGCCAGCAGCTTTACCGACCGCCAGGCGAGCACTGAAGCTTTCTTT
TRBV4-1	TRBJ2-5	TRBD1	few	CASSRDRKETQYF	TGCGCCAGCAGCCGGGACAGGAAAGAGACCCAGTACTTC
TRBV6-1	TRBJ2-7	TRBD1	few	CASSERQGEQYF	TGTGCCAGCAGTGAAAGACAGGGGGAGCAGTACTTC
TRBV2	TRBJ2-5	.	.	CASRATRQETQYF	TGTGCCAGCAGGGCCACCCGTCAAGAGACCCAGTACTTC
TRBV11-3	TRBJ2-1	TRBD2	few	CASSEGGTSGVNEQFF	TGTGCCAGCAGCGAGGGGGGGACTAGCGGCGTCAATGAGCAGTTCTTC
TRBV27	TRBJ1-6	TRBD1	many	CASRKGQGQAPLHF	TGTGCCAGCAGGAAGGGACAGGGGCAGGCACCCCTCCACTTT
TRBV7-8	TRBJ2-7	TRBD1	.	CASSLVPGGASIGPEQYF	TGTGCCAGCAGCTTAGTACCAGGGGGCGCGAGTATTGGCCCCGAGCAGTACTTC
TRBV11-2	TRBJ2-7	TRBD1	few	CASSPIARTGVYEQYF	TGTGCCAGCAGCCCGATCGCCCGGACAGGAGTCTACGAGCAGTACTTC
TRBV9	TRBJ2-5	.	.	CASSAKPRGETQYF	TGTGCCAGCAGCGCGAAACCCCGGGGGGAGACCCAGTACTTC
TRBV10-3	TRBJ1-2	.	.	CAITPQGSLGGYTF	TGTGCCATCACTCCGCAGGGATCGCTGGGTGGCTACACCTTC
TRBV27	TRBJ1-3	TRBD1	few	CASSLSWDSGNTIYF	TGTGCCAGCAGTTTATCGTGGGACAGCGGAAACACCATATATTTT
TRBV2	TRBJ2-6	.	few	CASSQVGRSLMGGANVLTF	TGTGCCAGCAGTCAGGTTGGGAGATCACTAATGGGAGGGGCCAACGTCCTGACTTTC
TRBV2	TRBJ1-2	TRBD1	few	CASGADRGVSGYTF	TGTGCCAGCGGCGCGGACAGGGGGGTCTCTGGCTACACCTTC
TRBV5-1	TRBJ2-7	TRBD1	few	CASSLADNGGQVHF	TGCGCCAGCAGCTTGGCCGATAACGGTGGACAGGTGCACTTC
TRBV7-2	TRBJ2-3	.	few	CASSTNREFADTQYF	TGTGCCAGCAGCACTAACAGGGAGTTCGCAGATACGCAGTATTTT
TRBV5-1	TRBJ2-7	.	.	CASSLGDFPHEQYF	TGCGCCAGCAGCTTGGGGGACTTCCCCCACGAGCAGTACTTC
TRBV2	TRBJ1-4	TRBD1	.	CASRTRDRVDEKLFF	TGTGCCAGCAGGACACGGGACAGGGTCGATGAAAAACTGTTTTTT
TRBV6-5	TRBJ1-1	TRBD1	.	CASSYSGTGDEAFF	TGTGCCAGCAGTTACTCCGGGACAGGAGACGAAGCTTTCTTT
TRBV7-2	TRBJ1-2	.	.	CASSLVVQIYGYTF	TGTGCCAGCAGCTTAGTCGTACAGATCTATGGCTACACCTTC
TRBV2	TRBJ1-5	TRBD1	few	CASRGDRGGQPQHF	TGTGCCAGCAGGGGGGACAGGGGCGGGCAGCCCCAGCATTTT
TRBV15	TRBJ2-7	.	.	CATGRGLGYEQYF	TGTGCCACCGGGCGAGGACTTGGCTACGAGCAGTACTTC